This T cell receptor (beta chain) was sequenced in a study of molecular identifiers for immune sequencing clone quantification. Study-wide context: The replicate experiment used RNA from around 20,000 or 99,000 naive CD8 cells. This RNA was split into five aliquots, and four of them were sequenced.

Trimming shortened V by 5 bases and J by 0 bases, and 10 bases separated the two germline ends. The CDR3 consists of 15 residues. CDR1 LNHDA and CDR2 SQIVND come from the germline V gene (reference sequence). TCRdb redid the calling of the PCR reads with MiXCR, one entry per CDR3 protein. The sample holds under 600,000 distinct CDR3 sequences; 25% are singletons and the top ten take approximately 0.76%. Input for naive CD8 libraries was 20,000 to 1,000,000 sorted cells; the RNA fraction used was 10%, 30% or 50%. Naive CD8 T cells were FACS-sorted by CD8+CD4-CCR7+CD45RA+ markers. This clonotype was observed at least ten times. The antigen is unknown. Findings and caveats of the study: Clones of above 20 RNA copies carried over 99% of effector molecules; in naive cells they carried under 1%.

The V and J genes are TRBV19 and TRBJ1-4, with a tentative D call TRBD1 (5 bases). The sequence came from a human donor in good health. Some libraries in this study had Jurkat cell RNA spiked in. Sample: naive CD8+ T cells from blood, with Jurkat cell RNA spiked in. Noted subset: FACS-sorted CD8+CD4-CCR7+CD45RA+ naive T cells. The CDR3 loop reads CASSADTTTNEKLFF. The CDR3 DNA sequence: TGTGCCAGTAGTGCGGACACCACAACTAATGAAAAACTGTTTTTT.